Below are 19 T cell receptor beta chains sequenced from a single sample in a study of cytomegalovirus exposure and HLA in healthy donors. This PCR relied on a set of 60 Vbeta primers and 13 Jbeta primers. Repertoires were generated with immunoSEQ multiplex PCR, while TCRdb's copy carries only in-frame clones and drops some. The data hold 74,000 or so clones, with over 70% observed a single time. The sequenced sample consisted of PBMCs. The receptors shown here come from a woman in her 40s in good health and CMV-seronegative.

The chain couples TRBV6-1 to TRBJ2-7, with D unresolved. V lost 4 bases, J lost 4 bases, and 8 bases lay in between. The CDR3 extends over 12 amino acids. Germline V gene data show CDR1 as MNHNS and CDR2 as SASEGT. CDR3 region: CASSGEAYEQYF. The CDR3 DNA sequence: TGTGCCAGCAGTGGCGAAGCATACGAGCAGTACTTC.

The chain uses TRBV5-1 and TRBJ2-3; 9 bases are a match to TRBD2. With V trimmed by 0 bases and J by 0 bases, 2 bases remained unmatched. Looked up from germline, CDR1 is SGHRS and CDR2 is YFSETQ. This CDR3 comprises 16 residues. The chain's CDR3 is CASSLGLAASTDTQYF. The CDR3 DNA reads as TGCGCCAGCAGCTTGGGACTAGCGGCCAGCACAGATACGCAGTATTTT.

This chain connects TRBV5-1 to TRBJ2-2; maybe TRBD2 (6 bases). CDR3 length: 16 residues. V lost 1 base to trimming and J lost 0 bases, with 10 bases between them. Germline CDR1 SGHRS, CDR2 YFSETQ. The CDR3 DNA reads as TGCGCCAGCAGCTTGAATCTAGCGACGAACACCGGGGAGCTGTTTTTT. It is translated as CASSLNLATNTGELFF.

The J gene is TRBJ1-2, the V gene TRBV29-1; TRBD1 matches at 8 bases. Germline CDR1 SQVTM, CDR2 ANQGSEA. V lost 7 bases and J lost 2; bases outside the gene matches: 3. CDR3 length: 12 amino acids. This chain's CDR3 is CSGRTGNYGYTF. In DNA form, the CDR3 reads TGCAGCGGTAGGACAGGGAACTATGGCTACACCTTC.

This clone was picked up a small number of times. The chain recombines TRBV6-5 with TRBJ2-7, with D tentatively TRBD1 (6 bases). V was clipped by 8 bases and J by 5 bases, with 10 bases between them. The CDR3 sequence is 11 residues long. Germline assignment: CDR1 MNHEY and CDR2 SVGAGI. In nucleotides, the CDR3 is TGTGCCAGCTCACAGGGAAACGAGCAGTACTTC. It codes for CASSQGNEQYF.

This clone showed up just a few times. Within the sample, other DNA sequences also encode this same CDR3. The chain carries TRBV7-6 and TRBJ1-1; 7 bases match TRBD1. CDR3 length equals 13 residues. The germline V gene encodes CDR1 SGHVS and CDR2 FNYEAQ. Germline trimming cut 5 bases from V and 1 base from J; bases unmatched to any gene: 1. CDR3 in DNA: TGTGCCAGCAGCCCAGGGGGGAACACTGAAGCTTTCTTT. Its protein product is CASSPGGNTEAFF.

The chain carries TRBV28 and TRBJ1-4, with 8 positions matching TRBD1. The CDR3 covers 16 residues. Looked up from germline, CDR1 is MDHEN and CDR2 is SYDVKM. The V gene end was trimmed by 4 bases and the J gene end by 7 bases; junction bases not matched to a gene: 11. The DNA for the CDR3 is TGTGCCAGCAGTTCCCCCGGAGGCAGGGGGCGTGAAAAACTGTTTTTT. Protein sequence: CASSSPGGRGREKLFF. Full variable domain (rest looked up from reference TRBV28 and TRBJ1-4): DVKVTQSSRYLVKRTGEKVFLECVQDMDHENMFWYRQDPGLGLRLIYFSYDVKMKEKGDIPEGYSVSREKKERFSLILESASTNQTSMYLCASSSPGGRGREKLFFGSGTQLSVL.

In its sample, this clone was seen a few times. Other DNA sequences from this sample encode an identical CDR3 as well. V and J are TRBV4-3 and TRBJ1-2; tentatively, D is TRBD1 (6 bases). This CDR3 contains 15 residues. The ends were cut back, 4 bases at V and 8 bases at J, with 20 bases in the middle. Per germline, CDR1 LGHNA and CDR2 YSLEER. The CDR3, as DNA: TGCGCCAGCAGCCCCATGAGGGGGTCCTTCTACGGCTACACCTTC. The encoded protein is CASSPMRGSFYGYTF.

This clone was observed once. The chain's CDR3 is CSVSDRGNQPQHF. Written as DNA, the CDR3 is TGCAGCGTGTCGGACAGGGGGAATCAGCCCCAGCATTTT. The chain joins TRBV29-1 to TRBJ1-5; 10 nucleotides line up with TRBD1. The CDR3 loop spans 13 amino acids. V lost 6 bases and J lost 4; bases outside the gene matches: 3. CDR1 and CDR2 (germline): SQVTM, ANQGSEA.

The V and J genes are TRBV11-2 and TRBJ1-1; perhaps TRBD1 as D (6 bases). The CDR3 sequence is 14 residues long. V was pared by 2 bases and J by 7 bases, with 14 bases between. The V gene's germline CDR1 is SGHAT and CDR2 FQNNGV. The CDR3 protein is CASSLHSGQREAFF. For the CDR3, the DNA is TGTGCCAGCAGCTTACACTCCGGACAGCGTGAAGCTTTCTTT. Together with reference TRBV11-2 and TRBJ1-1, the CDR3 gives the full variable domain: EAGVAQSPRYKIIEKRQSVAFWCNPISGHATLYWYQQILGQGPKLLIQFQNNGVVDDSQLPKDRFSAERLKGVDSTLKIQPAKLEDSAVYLCASSLHSGQREAFFGQGTRLTVV.

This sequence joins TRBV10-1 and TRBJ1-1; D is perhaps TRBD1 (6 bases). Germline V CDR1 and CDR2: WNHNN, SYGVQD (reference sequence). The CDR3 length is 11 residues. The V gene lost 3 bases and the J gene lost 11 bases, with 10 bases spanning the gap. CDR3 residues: CASSDRGPAFF. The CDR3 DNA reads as TGCGCCAGCAGTGACAGGGGTCCGGCTTTCTTT.

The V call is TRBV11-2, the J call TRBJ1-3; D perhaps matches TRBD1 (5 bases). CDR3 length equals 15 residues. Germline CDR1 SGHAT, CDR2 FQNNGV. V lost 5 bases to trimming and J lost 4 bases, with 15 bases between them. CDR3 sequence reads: CASSPVKGAGNTIYF. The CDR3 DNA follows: TGTGCCAGCAGCCCCGTTAAAGGGGCCGGAAACACCATATATTTT.

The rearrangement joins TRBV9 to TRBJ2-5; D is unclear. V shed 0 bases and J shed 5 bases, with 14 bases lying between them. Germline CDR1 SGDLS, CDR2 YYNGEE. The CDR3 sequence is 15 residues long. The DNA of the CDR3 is TGTGCCAGCAGCGTAGGGGCAGCCTTGGCGGAGACCCAGTACTTC. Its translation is CASSVGAALAETQYF.

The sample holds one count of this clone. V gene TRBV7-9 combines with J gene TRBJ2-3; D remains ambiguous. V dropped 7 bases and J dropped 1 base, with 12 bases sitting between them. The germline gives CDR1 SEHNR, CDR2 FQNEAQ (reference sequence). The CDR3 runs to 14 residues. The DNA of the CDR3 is TGTGCCAGCACCCCCCGAGTCGGCACAGATACGCAGTATTTT. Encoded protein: CASTPRVGTDTQYF.

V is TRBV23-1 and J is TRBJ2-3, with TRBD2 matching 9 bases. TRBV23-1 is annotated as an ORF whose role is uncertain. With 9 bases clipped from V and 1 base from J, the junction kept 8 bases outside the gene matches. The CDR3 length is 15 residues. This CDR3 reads CASLVAGEGTDTQYF. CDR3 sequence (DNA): TGCGCCAGTTTAGTAGCGGGAGAGGGCACAGATACGCAGTATTTT.

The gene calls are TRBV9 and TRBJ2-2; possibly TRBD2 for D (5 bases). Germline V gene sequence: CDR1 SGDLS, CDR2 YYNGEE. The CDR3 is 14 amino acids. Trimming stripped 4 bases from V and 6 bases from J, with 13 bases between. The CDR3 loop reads CASSPPRRPGELFF. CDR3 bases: TGTGCCAGCAGCCCACCCAGGAGGCCCGGGGAGCTGTTTTTT.

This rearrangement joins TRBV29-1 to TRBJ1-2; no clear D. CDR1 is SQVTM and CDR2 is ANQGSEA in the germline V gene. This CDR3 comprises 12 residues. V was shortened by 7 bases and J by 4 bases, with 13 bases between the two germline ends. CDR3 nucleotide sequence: TGCAGCGCCGAGGATTCCTTCTATGGCTACACCTTC. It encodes CSAEDSFYGYTF. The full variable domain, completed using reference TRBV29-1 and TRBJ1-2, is SAVISQKPSRDICQRGTSLTIQCQVDSQVTMMFWYRQQPGQSLTLIATANQGSEATYESGFVIDKFPISRPNLTFSTLTVSNMSPEDSSIYLCSAEDSFYGYTFGSGTRLTVV.

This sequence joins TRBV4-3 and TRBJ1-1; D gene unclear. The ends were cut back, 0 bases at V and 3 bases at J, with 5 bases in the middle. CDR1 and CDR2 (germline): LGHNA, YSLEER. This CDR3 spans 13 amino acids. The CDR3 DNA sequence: TGCGCCAGCAGCCAAGATAGAGACACTGAAGCTTTCTTT. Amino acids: CASSQDRDTEAFF.

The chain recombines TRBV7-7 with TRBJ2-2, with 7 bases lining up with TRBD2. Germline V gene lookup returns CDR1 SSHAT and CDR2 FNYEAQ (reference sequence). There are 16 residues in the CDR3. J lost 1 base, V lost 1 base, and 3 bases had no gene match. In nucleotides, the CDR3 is TGTGCCAGCAGCTTAGGAACGGGAGGGAACACCGGGGAGCTGTTTTTT. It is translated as CASSLGTGGNTGELFF.